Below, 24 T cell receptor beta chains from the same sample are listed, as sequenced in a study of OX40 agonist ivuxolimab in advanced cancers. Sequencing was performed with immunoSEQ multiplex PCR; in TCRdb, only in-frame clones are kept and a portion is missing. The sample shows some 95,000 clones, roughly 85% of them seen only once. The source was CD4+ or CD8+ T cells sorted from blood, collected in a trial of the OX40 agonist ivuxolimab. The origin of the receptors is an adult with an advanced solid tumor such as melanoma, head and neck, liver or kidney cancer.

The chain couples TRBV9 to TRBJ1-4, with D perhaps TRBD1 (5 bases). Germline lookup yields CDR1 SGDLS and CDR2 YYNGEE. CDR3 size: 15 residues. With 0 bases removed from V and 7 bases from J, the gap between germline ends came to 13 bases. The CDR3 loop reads CASSVGPPTGEKLFF. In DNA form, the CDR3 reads TGTGCCAGCAGCGTAGGGCCCCCTACAGGTGAAAAACTGTTTTTT.

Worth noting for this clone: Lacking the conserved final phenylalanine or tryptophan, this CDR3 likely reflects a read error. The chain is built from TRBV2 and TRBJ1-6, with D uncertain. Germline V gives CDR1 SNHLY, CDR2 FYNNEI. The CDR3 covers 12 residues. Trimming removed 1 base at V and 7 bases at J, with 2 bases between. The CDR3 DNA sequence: TGTGCCAGCAGTGAAGACAATTCACCCCTCCACCTT. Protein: CASSEDNSPLHL.

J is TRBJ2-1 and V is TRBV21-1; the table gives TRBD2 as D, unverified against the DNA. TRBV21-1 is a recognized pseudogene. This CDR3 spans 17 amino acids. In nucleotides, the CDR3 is TGTGCCAGCAGCAAAGGAGGGTCGGGACTGGCATACAATGAGCAGTTCTTC. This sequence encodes CASSKGGSGLAYNEQFF.

The CDR3 DNA reads as TGTGCCAGCAGTTTAAGGTATGTCAGTCGGAGCAATCAGCCCCAGCATTTT. This encodes CASSLRYVSRSNQPQHF. The rearrangement links TRBV27 to TRBJ1-5; no definite D call. This CDR3 is 17 amino acids long. V was cut by 2 bases and J by 1 base, with 15 bases left in between. Germline CDR1 is MNHEY and CDR2 is SMNVEV (reference sequence).

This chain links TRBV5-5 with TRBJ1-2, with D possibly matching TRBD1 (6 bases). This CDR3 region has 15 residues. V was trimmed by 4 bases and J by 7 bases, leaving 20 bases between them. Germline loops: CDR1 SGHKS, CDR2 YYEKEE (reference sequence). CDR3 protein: CASSPVGGAPSGYTF. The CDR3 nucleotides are TGTGCCAGCAGCCCGGTTGGGGGCGCACCCTCTGGCTACACCTTC.

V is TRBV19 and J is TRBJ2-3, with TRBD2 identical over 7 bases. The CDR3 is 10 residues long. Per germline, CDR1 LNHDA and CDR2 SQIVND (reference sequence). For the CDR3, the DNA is TGTCCCCTGCGGGAGAATACGCAGTATTTT. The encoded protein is CPLRENTQYF.

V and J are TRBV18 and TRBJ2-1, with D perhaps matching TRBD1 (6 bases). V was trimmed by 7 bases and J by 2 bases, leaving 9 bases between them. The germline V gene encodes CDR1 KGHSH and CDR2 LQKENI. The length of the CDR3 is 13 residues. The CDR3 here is CASCGQTYNEQFF. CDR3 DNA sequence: TGTGCCAGCTGCGGACAGACCTACAATGAGCAGTTCTTC.

The CDR3 region is CASSPDRAQPQHF. The CDR3 bases are TGTGCCAGCTCACCTGACAGGGCTCAGCCCCAGCATTTT. V usage is TRBV18 and J usage is TRBJ1-5; 7 bases are shared with TRBD1. Germline V gene lookup returns CDR1 KGHSH and CDR2 LQKENI. This CDR3 has 13 residues. With V trimmed by 3 bases and J by 6 bases, 2 bases remained unmatched.

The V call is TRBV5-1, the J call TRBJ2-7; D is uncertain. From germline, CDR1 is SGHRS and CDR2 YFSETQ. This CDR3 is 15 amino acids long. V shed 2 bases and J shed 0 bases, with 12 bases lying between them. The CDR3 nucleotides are TGCGCCAGCAGCTTATTAAGCAGGAGCTCCTACGAGCAGTACTTC. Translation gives CASSLLSRSSYEQYF.

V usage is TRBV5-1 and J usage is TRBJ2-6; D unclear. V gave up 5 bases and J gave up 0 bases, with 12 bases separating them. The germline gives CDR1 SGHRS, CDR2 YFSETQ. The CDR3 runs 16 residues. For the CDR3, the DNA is TGCGCCAGCAGAATGGAGTCTGGCTCTGGGGCCAACGTCCTGACTTTC. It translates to CASRMESGSGANVLTF.

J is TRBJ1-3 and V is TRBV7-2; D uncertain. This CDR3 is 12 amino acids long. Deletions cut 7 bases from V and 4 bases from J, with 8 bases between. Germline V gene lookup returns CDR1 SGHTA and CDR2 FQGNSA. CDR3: CASTPLGNTIYF. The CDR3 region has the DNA TGTGCCAGCACCCCTCTCGGAAACACCATATATTTT. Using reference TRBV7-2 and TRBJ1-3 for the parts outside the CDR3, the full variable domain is GAGVSQSPSNKVTEKGKDVELRCDPISGHTALYWYRQSLGQGLEFLIYFQGNSAPDKSGLPSDRFSAERTGGSVSTLTIQRTQQEDSAVYLCASTPLGNTIYFGEGSWLTVV.

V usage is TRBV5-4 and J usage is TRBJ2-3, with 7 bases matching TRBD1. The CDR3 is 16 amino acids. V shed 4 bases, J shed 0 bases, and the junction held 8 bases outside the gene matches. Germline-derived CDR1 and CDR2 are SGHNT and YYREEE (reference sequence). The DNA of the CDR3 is TGTGCCAGCAGCCCCAACAGGGGTCCTAGCACAGATACGCAGTATTTT. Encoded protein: CASSPNRGPSTDTQYF.

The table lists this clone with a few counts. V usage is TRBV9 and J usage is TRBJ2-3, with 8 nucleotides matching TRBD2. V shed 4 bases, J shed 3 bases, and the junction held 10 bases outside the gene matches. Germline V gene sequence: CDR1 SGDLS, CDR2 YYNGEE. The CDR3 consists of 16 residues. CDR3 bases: TGTGCCAGCAGCCCGGGGGGGCGAGCGAGGACAGATACGCAGTATTTT. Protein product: CASSPGGRARTDTQYF.

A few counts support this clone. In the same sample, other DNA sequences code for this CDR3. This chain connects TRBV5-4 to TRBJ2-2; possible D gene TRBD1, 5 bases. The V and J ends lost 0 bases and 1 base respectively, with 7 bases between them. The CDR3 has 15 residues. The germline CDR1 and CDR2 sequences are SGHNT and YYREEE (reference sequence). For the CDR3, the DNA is TGTGCCAGCAGCTTGGGTGACAGGAACACCGGGGAGCTGTTTTTT. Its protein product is CASSLGDRNTGELFF.

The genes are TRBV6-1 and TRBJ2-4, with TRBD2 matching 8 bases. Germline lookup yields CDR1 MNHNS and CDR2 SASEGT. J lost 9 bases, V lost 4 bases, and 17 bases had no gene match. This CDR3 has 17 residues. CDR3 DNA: TGTGCCAGCAGTGCCGGGACTAGTGGGGGCCTCGGGCGCATTCAGTACTTC. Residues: CASSAGTSGGLGRIQYF.

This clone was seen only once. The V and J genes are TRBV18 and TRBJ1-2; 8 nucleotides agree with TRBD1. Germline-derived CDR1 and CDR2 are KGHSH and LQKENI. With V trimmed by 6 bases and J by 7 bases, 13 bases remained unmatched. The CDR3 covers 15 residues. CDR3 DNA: TGTGCCAGCTCCCTGATGGACAGGGAGGTGAGTGGCTACACCTTC. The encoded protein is CASSLMDREVSGYTF.

CDR3 protein: CASTGGQETQYF. CDR3 sequence (DNA): TGCGCCAGTACTGGGGGGCAAGAGACCCAGTACTTC. The chain recombines TRBV5-1 with TRBJ2-5; a possible D gene is TRBD2 (6 bases). CDR1 is SGHRS and CDR2 is YFSETQ in the germline V gene. The CDR3 has 12 amino acids. Between the trimmed V and J ends, which lost 8 bases and 2 bases, there was a span of 10 bases.

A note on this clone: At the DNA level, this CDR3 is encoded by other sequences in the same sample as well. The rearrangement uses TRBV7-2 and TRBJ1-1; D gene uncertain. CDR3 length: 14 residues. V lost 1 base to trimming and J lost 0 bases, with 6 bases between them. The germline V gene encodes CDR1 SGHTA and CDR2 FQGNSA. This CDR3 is CASSLGGMNTEAFF. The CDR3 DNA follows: TGTGCCAGCAGCTTAGGAGGTATGAACACTGAAGCTTTCTTT.

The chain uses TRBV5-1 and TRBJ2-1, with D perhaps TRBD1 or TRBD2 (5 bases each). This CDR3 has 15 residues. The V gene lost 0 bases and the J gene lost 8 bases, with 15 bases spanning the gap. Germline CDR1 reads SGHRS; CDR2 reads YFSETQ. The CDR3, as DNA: TGCGCCAGCAGCTTGGTAGGGACGTTTGGAGATGAGCAGTTCTTC. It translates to CASSLVGTFGDEQFF.

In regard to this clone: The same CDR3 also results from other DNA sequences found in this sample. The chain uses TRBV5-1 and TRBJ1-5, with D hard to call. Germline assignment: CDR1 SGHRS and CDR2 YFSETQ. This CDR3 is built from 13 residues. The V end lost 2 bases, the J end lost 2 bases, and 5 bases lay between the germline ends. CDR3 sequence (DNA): TGCGCCAGCAGCTTTGATGGCAATCAGCCCCAGCATTTT. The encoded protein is CASSFDGNQPQHF.

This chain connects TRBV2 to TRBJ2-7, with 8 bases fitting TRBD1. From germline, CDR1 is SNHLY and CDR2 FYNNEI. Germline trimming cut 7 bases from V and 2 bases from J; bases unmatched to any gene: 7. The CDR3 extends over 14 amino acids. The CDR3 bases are TGTGCCAGCAAATCCCAGGGGGCGGCCTACGAGCAGTACTTC. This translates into CASKSQGAAYEQYF.

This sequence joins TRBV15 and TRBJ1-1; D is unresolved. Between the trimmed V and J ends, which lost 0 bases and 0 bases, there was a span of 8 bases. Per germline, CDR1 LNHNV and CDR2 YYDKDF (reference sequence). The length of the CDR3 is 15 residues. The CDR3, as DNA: TGTGCCACCAGCAGAGATGGTCTATTGAACACTGAAGCTTTCTTT. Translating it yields CATSRDGLLNTEAFF.

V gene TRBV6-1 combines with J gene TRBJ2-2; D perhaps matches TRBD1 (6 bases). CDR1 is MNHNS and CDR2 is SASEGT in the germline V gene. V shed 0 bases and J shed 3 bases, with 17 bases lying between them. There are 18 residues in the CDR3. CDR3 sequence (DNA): TGTGCCAGCAGTGAAGCGCAGGGGCAGGGTTTCCACACCGGGGAGCTGTTTTTT. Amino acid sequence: CASSEAQGQGFHTGELFF.

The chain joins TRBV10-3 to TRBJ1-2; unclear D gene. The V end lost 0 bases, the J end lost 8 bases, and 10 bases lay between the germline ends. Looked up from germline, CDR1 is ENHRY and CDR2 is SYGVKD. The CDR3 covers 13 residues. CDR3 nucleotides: TGTGCCATCAGTGAGTCACGGCGAGCCGGCTACACCTTC. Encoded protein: CAISESRRAGYTF.